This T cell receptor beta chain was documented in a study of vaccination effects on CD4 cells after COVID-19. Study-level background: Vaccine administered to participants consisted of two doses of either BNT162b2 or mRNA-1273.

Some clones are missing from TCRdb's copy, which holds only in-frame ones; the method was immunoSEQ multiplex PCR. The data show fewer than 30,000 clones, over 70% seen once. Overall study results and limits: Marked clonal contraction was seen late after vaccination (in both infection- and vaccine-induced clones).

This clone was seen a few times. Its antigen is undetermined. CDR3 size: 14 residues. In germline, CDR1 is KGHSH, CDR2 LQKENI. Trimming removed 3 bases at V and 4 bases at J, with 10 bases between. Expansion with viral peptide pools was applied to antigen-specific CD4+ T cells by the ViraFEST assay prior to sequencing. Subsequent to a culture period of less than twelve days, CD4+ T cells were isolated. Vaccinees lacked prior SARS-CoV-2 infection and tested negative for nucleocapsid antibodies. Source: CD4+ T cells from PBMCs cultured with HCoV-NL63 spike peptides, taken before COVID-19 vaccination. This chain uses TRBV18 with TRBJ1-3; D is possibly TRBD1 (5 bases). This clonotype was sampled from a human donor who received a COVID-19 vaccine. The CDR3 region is CASSPGTGGNTIYF. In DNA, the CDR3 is TGTGCCAGCTCACCCGGGACTGGGGGAAACACCATATATTTT.